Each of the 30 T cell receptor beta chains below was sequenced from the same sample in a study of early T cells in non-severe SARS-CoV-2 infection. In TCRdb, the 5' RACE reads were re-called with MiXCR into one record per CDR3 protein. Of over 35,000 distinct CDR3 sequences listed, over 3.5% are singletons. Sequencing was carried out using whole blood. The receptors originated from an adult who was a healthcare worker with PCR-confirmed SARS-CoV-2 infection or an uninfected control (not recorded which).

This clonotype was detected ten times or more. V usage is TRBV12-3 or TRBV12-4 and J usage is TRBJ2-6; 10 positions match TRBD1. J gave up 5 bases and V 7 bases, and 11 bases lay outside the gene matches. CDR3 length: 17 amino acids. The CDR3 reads CASTSGTGDRWANVLTF. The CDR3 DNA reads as TGTGCCAGCACCTCCGGGACAGGGGATCGTTGGGCCAACGTCCTGACTTTC.

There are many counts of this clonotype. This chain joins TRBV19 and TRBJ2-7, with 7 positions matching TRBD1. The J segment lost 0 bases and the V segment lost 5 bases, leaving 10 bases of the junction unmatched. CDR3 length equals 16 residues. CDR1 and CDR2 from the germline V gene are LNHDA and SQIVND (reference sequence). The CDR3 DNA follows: TGTGCCAGTAGTGACTGGTTAGGGGGCAACTCCTACGAGCAGTACTTC. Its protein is CASSDWLGGNSYEQYF.

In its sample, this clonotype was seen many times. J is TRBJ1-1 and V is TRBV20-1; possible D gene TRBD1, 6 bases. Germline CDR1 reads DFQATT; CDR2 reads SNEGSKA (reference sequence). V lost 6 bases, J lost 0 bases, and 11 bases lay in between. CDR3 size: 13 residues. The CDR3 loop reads CSATGKVNTEAFF. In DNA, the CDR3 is TGCAGTGCCACAGGGAAAGTGAACACTGAAGCTTTCTTT.

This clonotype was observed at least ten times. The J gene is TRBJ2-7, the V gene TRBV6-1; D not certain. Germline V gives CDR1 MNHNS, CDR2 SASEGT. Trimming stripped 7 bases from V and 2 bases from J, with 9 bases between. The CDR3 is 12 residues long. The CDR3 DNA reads TGTGCCAGCACCGCGCAAGCCTACGAGCAGTACTTC. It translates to CASTAQAYEQYF.

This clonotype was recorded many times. The CDR3 protein is CASSLPGAYEQYF. The DNA for the CDR3 is TGTGCCAGCAGCTTACCAGGAGCCTACGAGCAGTACTTC. The chain employs TRBV7-9 and TRBJ2-7; no clear D gene. CDR3 length equals 13 residues. The V gene lost 2 bases and the J gene lost 2 bases, with 7 bases spanning the gap. Germline V gene data show CDR1 as SEHNR and CDR2 as FQNEAQ (reference sequence).

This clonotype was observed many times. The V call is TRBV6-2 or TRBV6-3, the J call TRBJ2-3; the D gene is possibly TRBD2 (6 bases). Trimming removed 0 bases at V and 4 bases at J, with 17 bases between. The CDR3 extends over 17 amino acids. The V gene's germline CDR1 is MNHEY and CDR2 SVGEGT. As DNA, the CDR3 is TGTGCCAGCAGTTACTCGATAGGGACTCCGCCCCCAGATACGCAGTATTTT. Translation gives CASSYSIGTPPPDTQYF.

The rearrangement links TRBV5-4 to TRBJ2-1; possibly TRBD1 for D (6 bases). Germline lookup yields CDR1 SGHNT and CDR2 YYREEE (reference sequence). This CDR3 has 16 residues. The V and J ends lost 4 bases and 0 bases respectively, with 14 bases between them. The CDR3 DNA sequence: TGTGCCAGCAGCGCAGGACAGAGCAACTCCTACAATGAGCAGTTCTTC. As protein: CASSAGQSNSYNEQFF. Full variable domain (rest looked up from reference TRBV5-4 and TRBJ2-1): ETGVTQSPTHLIKTRGQQVTLRCSSQSGHNTVSWYQQALGQGPQFIFQYYREEENGRGNFPPRFSGLQFPNYSSELNVNALELDDSALYLCASSAGQSNSYNEQFFGPGTRLTVL.

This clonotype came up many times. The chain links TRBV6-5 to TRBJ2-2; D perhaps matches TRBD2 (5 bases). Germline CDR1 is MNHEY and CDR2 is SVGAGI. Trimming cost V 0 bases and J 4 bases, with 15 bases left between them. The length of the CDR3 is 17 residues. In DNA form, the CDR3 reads TGTGCCAGCAGTTACTCGAGGGTCCAGACATCCACCGGGGAGCTGTTTTTT. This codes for CASSYSRVQTSTGELFF.

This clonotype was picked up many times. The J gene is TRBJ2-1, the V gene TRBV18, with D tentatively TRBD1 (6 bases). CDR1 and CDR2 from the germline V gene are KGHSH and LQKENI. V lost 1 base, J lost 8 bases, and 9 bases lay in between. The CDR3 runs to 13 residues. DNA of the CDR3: TGTGCCAGCTCACCACGCAGGGGCGATGAGCAGTTCTTC. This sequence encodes CASSPRRGDEQFF.

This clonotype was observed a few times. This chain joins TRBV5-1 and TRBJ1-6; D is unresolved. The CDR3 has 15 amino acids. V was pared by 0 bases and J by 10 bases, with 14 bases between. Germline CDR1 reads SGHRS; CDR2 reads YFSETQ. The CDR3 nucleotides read TGCGCCAGCAGCTTGGAGTCTGCGGGGAGCTCACCCCTCCACTTT. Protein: CASSLESAGSSPLHF.

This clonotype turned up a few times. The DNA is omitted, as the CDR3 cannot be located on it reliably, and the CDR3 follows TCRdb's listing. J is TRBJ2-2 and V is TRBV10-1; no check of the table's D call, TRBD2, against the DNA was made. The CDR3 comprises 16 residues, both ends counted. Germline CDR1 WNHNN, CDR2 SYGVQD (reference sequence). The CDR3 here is CASSEIQRRTPGSCFF.

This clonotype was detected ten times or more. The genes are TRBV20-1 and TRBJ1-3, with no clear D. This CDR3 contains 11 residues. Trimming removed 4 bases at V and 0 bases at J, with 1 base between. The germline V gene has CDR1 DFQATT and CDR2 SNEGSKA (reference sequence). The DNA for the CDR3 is TGCAGTGCTACCTCTGGAAACACCATATATTTT. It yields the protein CSATSGNTIYF.

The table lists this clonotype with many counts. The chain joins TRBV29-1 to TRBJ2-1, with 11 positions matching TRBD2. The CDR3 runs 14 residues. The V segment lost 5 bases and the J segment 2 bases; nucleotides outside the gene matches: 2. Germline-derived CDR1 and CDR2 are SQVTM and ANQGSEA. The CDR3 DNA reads TGCAGCGTTCTAGCGGGGGGACCCTACAATGAGCAGTTCTTC. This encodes CSVLAGGPYNEQFF.

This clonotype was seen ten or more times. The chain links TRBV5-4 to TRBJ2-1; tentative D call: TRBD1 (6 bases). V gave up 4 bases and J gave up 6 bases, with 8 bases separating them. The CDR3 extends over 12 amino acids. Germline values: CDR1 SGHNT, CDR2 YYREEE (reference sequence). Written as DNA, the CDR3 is TGTGCCAGCAGCGCAGGGGCCAATGAGCAGTTCTTC. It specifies CASSAGANEQFF.

CDR3 nucleotides: TGTGCCAGCAGCAATCGTAACACCTACAATGAGCAGTTCTTC. Translation gives CASSNRNTYNEQFF. The rearrangement joins TRBV7-2 to TRBJ2-1; no firm D call. Between the trimmed V and J ends, which lost 5 bases and 2 bases, there was a span of 10 bases. The CDR3 totals 14 residues. Germline CDR1 SGHTA, CDR2 FQGNSA.

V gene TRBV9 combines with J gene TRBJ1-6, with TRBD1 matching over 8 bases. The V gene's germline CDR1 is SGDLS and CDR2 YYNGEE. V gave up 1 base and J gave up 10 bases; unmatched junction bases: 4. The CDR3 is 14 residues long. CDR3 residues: CASSVSGGSSPLHF. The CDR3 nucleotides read TGTGCCAGCAGCGTATCAGGGGGCAGCTCACCCCTCCACTTT. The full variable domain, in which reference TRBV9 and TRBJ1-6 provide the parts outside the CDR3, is DSGVTQTPKHLITATGQRVTLRCSPRSGDLSVYWYQQSLDQGLQFLIQYYNGEERAKGNILERFSAQQFPDLHSELNLSSLELGDSALYFCASSVSGGSSPLHFGNGTRLTVT.

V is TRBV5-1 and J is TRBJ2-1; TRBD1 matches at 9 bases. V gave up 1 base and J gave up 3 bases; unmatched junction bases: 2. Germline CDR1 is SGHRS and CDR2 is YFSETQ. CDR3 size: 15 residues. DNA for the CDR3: TGCGCCAGCAGCTTGAAGACAGGGGGCTACAATGAGCAGTTCTTC. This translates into CASSLKTGGYNEQFF.

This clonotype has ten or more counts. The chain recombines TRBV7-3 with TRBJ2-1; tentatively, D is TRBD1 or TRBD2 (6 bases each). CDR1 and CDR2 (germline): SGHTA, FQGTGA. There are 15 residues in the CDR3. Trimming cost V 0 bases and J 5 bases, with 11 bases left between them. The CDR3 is CASSLTYRGDNEQFF. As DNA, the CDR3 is TGTGCCAGCAGCTTAACTTATAGGGGGGACAATGAGCAGTTCTTC. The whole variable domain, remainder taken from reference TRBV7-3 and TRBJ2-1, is GAGVSQTPSNKVTEKGKYVELRCDPISGHTALYWYRQSLGQGPEFLIYFQGTGAADDSGLPNDRFFAVRPEGSVSTLKIQRTERGDSAVYLCASSLTYRGDNEQFFGPGTRLTVL.

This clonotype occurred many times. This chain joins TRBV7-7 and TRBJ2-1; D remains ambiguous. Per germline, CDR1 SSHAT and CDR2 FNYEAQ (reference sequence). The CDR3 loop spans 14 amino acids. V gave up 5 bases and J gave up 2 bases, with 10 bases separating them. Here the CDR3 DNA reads TGTGCCAGCAGCCCGGACGGAACCTACAATGAGCAGTTCTTC. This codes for CASSPDGTYNEQFF.

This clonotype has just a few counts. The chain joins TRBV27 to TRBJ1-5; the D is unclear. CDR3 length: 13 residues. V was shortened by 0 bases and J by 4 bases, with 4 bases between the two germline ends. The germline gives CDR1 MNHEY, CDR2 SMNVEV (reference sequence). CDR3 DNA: TGTGCCAGCAGTTTATCGAGGAATCAGCCCCAGCATTTT. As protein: CASSLSRNQPQHF.

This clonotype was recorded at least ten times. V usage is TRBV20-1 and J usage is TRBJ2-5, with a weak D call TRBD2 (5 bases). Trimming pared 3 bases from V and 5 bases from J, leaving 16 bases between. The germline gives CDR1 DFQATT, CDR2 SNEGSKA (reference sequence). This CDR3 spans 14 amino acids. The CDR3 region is CSASGQIREETQYF. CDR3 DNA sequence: TGCAGTGCTAGTGGCCAGATTAGGGAGGAGACCCAGTACTTC.

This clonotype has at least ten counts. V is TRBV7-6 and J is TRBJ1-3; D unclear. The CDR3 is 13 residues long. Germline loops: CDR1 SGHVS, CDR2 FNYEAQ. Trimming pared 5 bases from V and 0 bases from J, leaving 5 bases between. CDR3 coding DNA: TGTGCCAGCAGCCTTTCCTCTGGAAACACCATATATTTT. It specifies CASSLSSGNTIYF.

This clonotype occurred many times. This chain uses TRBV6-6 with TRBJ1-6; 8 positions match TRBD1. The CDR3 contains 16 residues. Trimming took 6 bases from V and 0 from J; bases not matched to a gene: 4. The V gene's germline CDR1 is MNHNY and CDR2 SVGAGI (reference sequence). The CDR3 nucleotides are TGTGCCAGCAGCCCCAGGGGGCTCTCCTATAATTCACCCCTCCACTTT. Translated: CASSPRGLSYNSPLHF.

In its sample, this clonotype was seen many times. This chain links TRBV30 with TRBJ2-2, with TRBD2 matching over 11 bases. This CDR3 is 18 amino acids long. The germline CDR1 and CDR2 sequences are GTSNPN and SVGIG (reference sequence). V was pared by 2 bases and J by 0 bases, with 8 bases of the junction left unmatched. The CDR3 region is CAWSQLAGDLANTGELFF. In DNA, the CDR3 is TGTGCCTGGAGTCAACTAGCGGGGGACCTCGCGAACACCGGGGAGCTGTTTTTT.

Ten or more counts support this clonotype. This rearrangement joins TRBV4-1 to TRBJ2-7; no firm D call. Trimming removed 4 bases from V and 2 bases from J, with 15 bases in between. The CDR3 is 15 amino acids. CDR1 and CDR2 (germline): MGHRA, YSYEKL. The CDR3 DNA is TGCGCCAGCAGCCCCACCTTACCCACGGCCTACGAGCAGTACTTC. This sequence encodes CASSPTLPTAYEQYF.

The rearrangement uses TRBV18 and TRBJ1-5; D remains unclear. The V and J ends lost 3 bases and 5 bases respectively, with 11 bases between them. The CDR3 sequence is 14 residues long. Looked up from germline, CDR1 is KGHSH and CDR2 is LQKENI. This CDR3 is CASSPRPSDQPQHF. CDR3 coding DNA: TGTGCCAGCTCACCGCGGCCCTCCGATCAGCCCCAGCATTTT. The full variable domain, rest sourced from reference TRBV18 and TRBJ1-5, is NAGVMQNPRHLVRRRGQEARLRCSPMKGHSHVYWYRQLPEEGLKFMVYLQKENIIDESGMPKERFSAEFPKEGPSILRIQQVVRGDSAAYFCASSPRPSDQPQHFGDGTRLSIL.

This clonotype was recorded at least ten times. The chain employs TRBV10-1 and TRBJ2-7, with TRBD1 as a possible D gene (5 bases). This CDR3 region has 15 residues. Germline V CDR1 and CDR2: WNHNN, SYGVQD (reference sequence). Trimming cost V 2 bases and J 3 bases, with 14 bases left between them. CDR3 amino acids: CASSEVAGKGYEQYF. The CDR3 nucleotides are TGCGCCAGCAGTGAGGTGGCAGGGAAGGGCTACGAGCAGTACTTC.

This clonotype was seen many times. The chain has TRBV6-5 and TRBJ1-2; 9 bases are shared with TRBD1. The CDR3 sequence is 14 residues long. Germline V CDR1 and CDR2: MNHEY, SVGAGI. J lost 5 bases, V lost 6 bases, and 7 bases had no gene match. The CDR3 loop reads CASRRQGVEYGYTF. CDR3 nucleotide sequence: TGTGCCAGCAGGAGACAGGGGGTTGAATATGGCTACACCTTC.

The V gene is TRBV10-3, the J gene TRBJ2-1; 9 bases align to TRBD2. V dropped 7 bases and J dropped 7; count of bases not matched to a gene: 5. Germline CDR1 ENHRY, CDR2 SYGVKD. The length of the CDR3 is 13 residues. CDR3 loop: CAIKGLAPNEQFF. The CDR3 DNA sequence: TGTGCCATCAAGGGACTAGCACCTAATGAGCAGTTCTTC.

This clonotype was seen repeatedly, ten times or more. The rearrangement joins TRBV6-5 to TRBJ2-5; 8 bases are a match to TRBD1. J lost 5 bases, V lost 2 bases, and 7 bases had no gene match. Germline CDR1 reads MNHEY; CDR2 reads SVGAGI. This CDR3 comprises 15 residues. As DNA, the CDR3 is TGTGCCAGCAGTTACCAGACAGGGGTTAGGGAGACCCAGTACTTC. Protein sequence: CASSYQTGVRETQYF.